A single count supports the clone carrying this T cell receptor (beta chain). What it binds is not known. Germline CDR1 is SGHTA and CDR2 is FQGNSA. With V trimmed by 0 bases and J by 3 bases, 5 bases remained unmatched. The CDR3 consists of 16 residues. The data were obtained in a study of shared clonotypes between healthy human individuals. General study points: The study found lower generation probabilities in non-shared clonotypes than in those shared by all four donors. When naive CD4 clonotypes were compared across a handful of donors, approximately 5% were shared.

The naive CD8 subset, CD45RO-negative cells positively selected for CCR7, excluded terminally differentiated effector memory CD45RA+ cells. Every subset had its genomic DNA shared out evenly among several immunoSEQ plates. Produced via immunoSEQ multiplex PCR; TCRdb's table is partial and in-frame only. The sample has 2 million or so clones, about 95% seen once; the top ten hold roughly 1%. The sample comprised naive CD8+ T cells sorted from blood. The sequence derives from a young man in good health. The rearrangement links TRBV7-2 to TRBJ1-1; TRBD1 matches 9 bases. The CDR3 DNA follows: TGTGCCAGCAGCTTAGCTCGGGACAGGGTAGACACTGAAGCTTTCTTT. It codes for CASSLARDRVDTEAFF. Full variable domain (remainder filled in from reference TRBV7-2 and TRBJ1-1): GAGVSQSPSNKVTEKGKDVELRCDPISGHTALYWYRQSLGQGLEFLIYFQGNSAPDKSGLPSDRFSAERTGGSVSTLTIQRTQQEDSAVYLCASSLARDRVDTEAFFGQGTRLTVV.